The T cell receptor (beta chain) described here comes from a study of type 1 regulatory T cells. Across the study: T-allo10 is an in vitro-generated, Tr1-enriched CD4 T cell product specific for alloantigen.

General study findings and limits: Compared with non-Tr1 cells, Tr1 cells showed a narrower TCR repertoire.

From germline, CDR1 is SGHRS and CDR2 YFSETQ. The CDR3 runs 15 residues. With V trimmed by 3 bases and J by 5 bases, 7 bases remained unmatched. This clonotype was detected ten times or more. Its antigen is unknown. Each CDR3 protein gets one entry after TCRdb re-called the reads with MiXCR. The profile covers approximately 43,000 distinct CDR3 sequences, with less than 15% appearing a single time and around 7.5% taken by the ten largest. This TCR was recovered from a human donor in good health. The chain links TRBV5-1 to TRBJ2-2, with 7 nucleotides matching TRBD2. What was sequenced was cultured non-Tr1 T cells, either the whole culture or a sorted T cell fraction (not recorded which). CDR3 residues: CASSSRTSFTGELFF. CDR3 bases: TGCGCCAGCAGCTCGCGGACTAGTTTTACCGGGGAGCTGTTTTTT.